The 3 T cell receptor beta chains listed next were all sequenced from one sample in a study of T-cell reconstitution after alpha-beta-depleted transplantation in children. Unique molecular identifiers were incorporated during preparation of the TCRbeta library. TCRdb redid the calling of the PCR reads with MiXCR, one entry per CDR3 protein. This sample has hundreds of thousands of distinct CDR3 sequences, with around an eighth found just once. The sequenced sample was PBMCs from the stem cell graft donor, obtained from the stem cell graft. The receptor set was obtained from a human donor who donated a stem cell graft to a child with combined immunodeficiency.

This chain connects TRBV29-1 to TRBJ2-1, with 10 bases lining up with TRBD1. V was clipped by 7 bases and J by 9 bases; unmatched bases: 6. Germline-derived CDR1 and CDR2 are SQVTM and ANQGSEA. This CDR3 has 12 amino acids. The CDR3 is CSATGQGFEQFF. DNA of the CDR3: TGCAGCGCGACGGGACAGGGGTTTGAGCAGTTCTTC.

The gene calls are TRBV11-1 and TRBJ2-5; D is uncertain. Germline loops: CDR1 SGHAT, CDR2 FQDESV (reference sequence). V shed 2 bases and J shed 3 bases, with 25 bases lying between them. This CDR3 region has 19 residues. As DNA, the CDR3 is TGTGCCAGCAGCTTAAGGTCCCCCGGGCGTAAACCCGTCGAAGAGACCCAGTACTTC. Translation: CASSLRSPGRKPVEETQYF.

This chain connects TRBV28 to TRBJ2-5; no clear D. The CDR3 consists of 14 residues. The V end lost 8 bases, the J end lost 2 bases, and 15 bases lay between the germline ends. Germline CDR1 is MDHEN and CDR2 is SYDVKM. The CDR3 spells CASSSWAKQETQYF. In DNA, the CDR3 is TGTGCCAGCTCCTCCTGGGCGAAACAAGAGACCCAGTACTTC.